The 29 T cell receptor beta chains listed next were all sequenced from one sample in a study of T cells expressing NK-cell markers. TCRdb reprocessed the 5' RACE reads, keeping one entry per CDR3 protein, no DNA. With roughly 150,000 distinct CDR3 sequences in the sample, the ten largest clones hold around 20%. The sequenced material came from blood T cells: a sorted CD56 or NKG2C T cell subset, CD4+ or CD8+ T cells, or bulk PBMC T cells (not recorded which). Source of these receptors: a man between 18 and 69 years old in good health.

The chain carries TRBV5-1 and TRBJ2-5; TCRdb picks TRBD2, but there is no DNA to check that call. This CDR3 spans 17 amino acids. Germline CDR1 SGHRS, CDR2 YFSETQ. This CDR3 is CASSTGLAGPKEETQYF.

Here the CDR3 reads CASSGEHRGNYEQYF. The chain joins TRBV9 to TRBJ2-7; the D call of TRBD1 rests on TCRdb alone, since no DNA is present to check it. The CDR3 sequence is 15 residues long. Germline CDR1 SGDLS, CDR2 YYNGEE.

The chain links TRBV15 to TRBJ2-2; lacking DNA, the TRBD2 call made by TCRdb goes unchecked. This CDR3 has 17 amino acids. Germline loops: CDR1 LNHNV, CDR2 YYDKDF (reference sequence). CDR3 region: CATSRVREIGDTGELFF.

CDR3 sequence reads: CASSYDGQGSYEQYF. The V gene is TRBV5-1, the J gene TRBJ2-7; no DNA is available, so the TRBD1 call from TCRdb remains unchecked. The CDR3 contains 15 residues. From germline, CDR1 is SGHRS and CDR2 YFSETQ. Full variable domain (outside the CDR3, taken from reference TRBV5-1 and TRBJ2-7): KAGVTQTPRYLIKTRGQQVTLSCSPISGHRSVSWYQQTPGQGLQFLFEYFSETQRNKGNFPGRFSGRQFSNSRSEMNVSTLELGDSALYLCASSYDGQGSYEQYFGPGTRLTVT.

J is TRBJ1-1 and V is TRBV20-1. The CDR3 is 13 amino acids. Germline V gives CDR1 DFQATT, CDR2 SNEGSKA (reference sequence). This chain's CDR3 is CSASDRWNTEAFF.

The chain uses TRBV11-2 and TRBJ2-1; checking the TCRdb D call of TRBD1 is not possible without DNA. This CDR3 has 14 amino acids. CDR1 and CDR2 from the germline V gene are SGHAT and FQNNGV. CDR3 loop: CASNWDPAGNEQFF. Variable domain in full (rest from reference TRBV11-2 and TRBJ2-1): EAGVAQSPRYKIIEKRQSVAFWCNPISGHATLYWYQQILGQGPKLLIQFQNNGVVDDSQLPKDRFSAERLKGVDSTLKIQPAKLEDSAVYLCASNWDPAGNEQFFGPGTRLTVL.

The chain uses TRBV28 and TRBJ1-1; TCRdb's assignment of TRBD1 cannot be checked, as there is no DNA. Germline CDR1 reads MDHEN; CDR2 reads SYDVKM. The CDR3 runs 16 residues. The CDR3 spells CASSSSDRGGNTEAFF.

This chain uses TRBV4-2 with TRBJ1-1. The CDR3 spans 15 residues. Germline lookup yields CDR1 LGHNA and CDR2 YNFKEQ. The CDR3 here is CASSQDLGGTTEAFF.

Here the CDR3 reads CASSPHRGGEQFF. V usage is TRBV19 and J usage is TRBJ2-1; absent DNA, TCRdb's TRBD1 call cannot be checked. Per the germline V gene, CDR1 is LNHDA and CDR2 is SQIVND (reference sequence). There are 13 residues in the CDR3.

The chain joins TRBV25-1 to TRBJ2-3. The CDR3 has 14 amino acids. The germline V gene has CDR1 MGHDK and CDR2 SYGVNS. The CDR3 sequence: CASSEFLGTDTQYF.

The chain combines TRBV7-9 with TRBJ2-7; with no DNA, the TCRdb D assignment of TRBD2 cannot be verified. Germline V gene data show CDR1 as SEHNR and CDR2 as FQNEAQ (reference sequence). CDR3 length: 15 residues. The CDR3 loop is CASSRGTSGSYEQYF.

CDR3 protein: CASSPRTSGGLSSYEQYF. The rearrangement links TRBV9 to TRBJ2-7; with no DNA, the TCRdb D assignment of TRBD2 cannot be verified. This CDR3 spans 18 amino acids. Germline CDR1 and CDR2: SGDLS and YYNGEE. Full variable domain (rest looked up from reference TRBV9 and TRBJ2-7): DSGVTQTPKHLITATGQRVTLRCSPRSGDLSVYWYQQSLDQGLQFLIQYYNGEERAKGNILERFSAQQFPDLHSELNLSSLELGDSALYFCASSPRTSGGLSSYEQYFGPGTRLTVT.

V and J are TRBV7-9 and TRBJ2-2; TCRdb picks TRBD1, but there is no DNA to check that call. Germline loops: CDR1 SEHNR, CDR2 FQNEAQ (reference sequence). The CDR3 spans 17 residues. The CDR3 loop reads CASSLALRTSNTGELFF.

The J gene is TRBJ2-7, the V gene TRBV7-3; TCRdb outputs TRBD2, but without DNA this stays unchecked. This CDR3 region has 14 residues. Germline CDR1 SGHTA, CDR2 FQGTGA. CDR3 amino acids: CASSPAGGFDEQYF.

CDR3 protein: CASSLARGPTYEQYF. The V and J genes are TRBV5-1 and TRBJ2-7; the TRBD1 assignment by TCRdb is unverifiable without DNA. This CDR3 has 15 amino acids. CDR1 and CDR2 (germline): SGHRS, YFSETQ.

The chain joins TRBV21-1 to TRBJ2-2. TRBV21-1 is a pseudogene. CDR3 length equals 15 residues. The CDR3 spells CASSKDGDHTGELFF.

The J gene is TRBJ2-5, the V gene TRBV19. The CDR3 totals 13 residues. CDR1 LNHDA and CDR2 SQIVND come from the germline V gene (reference sequence). The CDR3: CASQDLGRETQYF.

CDR3 residues: CAIRPKLAVVGSDTQYF. This chain uses TRBV10-3 with TRBJ2-3; TCRdb's assignment of TRBD2 cannot be checked, as there is no DNA. This CDR3 comprises 17 residues. Germline loops: CDR1 ENHRY, CDR2 SYGVKD.

The CDR3: CASSLVGRGGDTGELFF. V is TRBV3-1 and J is TRBJ2-2; TCRdb reports TRBD1, a call that lacks DNA to check it against. The CDR3 sequence is 17 residues long. Per germline, CDR1 LGHDT and CDR2 YNNKEL (reference sequence).

The V call is TRBV5-6, the J call TRBJ2-5; absent DNA, TCRdb's TRBD1 call cannot be checked. This CDR3 is 16 amino acids long. The V gene's germline CDR1 is SGHDT and CDR2 YYEEEE. The CDR3 protein is CASSFSGTGGAGTQYF.

CDR3 loop: CASNRGGPYNEQFF. The chain couples TRBV6-2 or TRBV6-3 to TRBJ2-1; the D gene TCRdb calls, TRBD2, cannot be checked with no DNA. The germline V gene encodes CDR1 MNHEY and CDR2 SVGEGT. This CDR3 region has 14 residues.

The genes are TRBV6-5 and TRBJ1-1. In germline, CDR1 is MNHEY, CDR2 SVGAGI. This CDR3 spans 12 amino acids. CDR3 loop: CASSYGGTEAFF.

The chain couples TRBV7-2 to TRBJ2-6; TCRdb's D call, TRBD1, is unchecked because there is no DNA. The germline gives CDR1 SGHTA, CDR2 FQGNSA. The CDR3 sequence is 20 residues long. CDR3 sequence reads: CASSFAGAYLPLSGANVLTF.

This chain connects TRBV3-1 to TRBJ1-5; without DNA, the TCRdb call of TRBD1 cannot be checked. Looked up from germline, CDR1 is LGHDT and CDR2 is YNNKEL (reference sequence). This CDR3 is 17 amino acids long. This chain's CDR3 is CASSPGQGELGNQPQHF.

The chain joins TRBV4-1 to TRBJ2-4; the D gene TCRdb calls, TRBD2, cannot be checked with no DNA. This CDR3 spans 16 amino acids. Germline loops: CDR1 MGHRA, CDR2 YSYEKL. The CDR3 loop reads CASSQEEGGGASIQYF.

The chain employs TRBV10-3 and TRBJ2-3; TCRdb picks TRBD1, but there is no DNA to check that call. The CDR3 runs to 17 residues. From germline, CDR1 is ENHRY and CDR2 SYGVKD. The CDR3 is CAISEEDRGRGTDTQYF.

V is TRBV4-1 and J is TRBJ2-1. Germline V CDR1 and CDR2: MGHRA, YSYEKL. The CDR3 consists of 17 residues. The CDR3 sequence: CASSQVFGLSSYNEQFF.

This chain uses TRBV2 with TRBJ1-2; TCRdb lists TRBD1, though no DNA is available to test this call. There are 15 residues in the CDR3. The germline gives CDR1 SNHLY, CDR2 FYNNEI. CDR3 amino acids: CASRGRGQGVYGYTF.

This chain links TRBV20-1 with TRBJ1-1; as DNA is missing, the TRBD1 call by TCRdb cannot be tested. Germline V lookup: CDR1 DFQATT, CDR2 SNEGSKA (reference sequence). This CDR3 spans 12 amino acids. The CDR3 spells CSAYRDTTEAFF.